This TCR beta chain was recovered during a study of beta chain features in type 1 diabetes. Study-wide points: Among patients, naive, central memory and Treg TCRB repertoires appeared more similar than among healthy donors. There were fewer insertions and more deletions at the VDJ junctions of type 1 diabetes patients.

This clone was picked up many times. Antigen: not known. Expressed TCRB transcripts were sequenced because the isolated RNA had all been reverse transcribed beforehand. Millions of reads was the average for naive, central memory and regulatory T cell samples. The table came from immunoSEQ multiplex PCR; TCRdb's copy has only in-frame clones and leaves some out. The sample lists about 150,000 clones; under 9.5% were seen once. Sequenced material: central memory CD4+ T cells from blood. The TCR was taken from a man aged 18 to 30 in good health.

For the CDR3, the DNA is TGCAGCGTTGAAGATCCGACTAGCGCTGAGACCCAGTACTTC. Protein product: CSVEDPTSAETQYF. The rearrangement joins TRBV29-1 to TRBJ2-5; 8 bases align to TRBD2. The V and J ends lost 0 bases and 5 bases, in that order; junction bases with no gene match: 5. CDR1 is SQVTM and CDR2 is ANQGSEA in the germline V gene. The CDR3 is 14 residues long.